A selection of T cell receptor beta chains follows, all from one sample in a study of T cell responses to AZD1222 COVID-19 vaccine. Using immunoSEQ multiplex PCR, the repertoire was profiled, and TCRdb retains in-frame clones only, with some absent. The table lists 130,000 to 150,000 clones, approximately 85% of them singletons, with about 3.8% in the top ten. The sequencing used peripheral blood, collected on day 0 of MenACWY control vaccination. Source of these receptors: an adult in good health. Both conserved end residues are part of each CDR3. A D gene is named only where the DNA matches it firmly. Rows may omit the clone size; those that give it use once, few, many or a size class.

>-|TRBV16|TRBJ1-3|-
CASSRRLGGQSSGNTIYF
TGTGCCAGCAGCCGCCGCCTCGGGGGCCAGAGCTCTGGAAACACCATATATTTT
>-|TRBV7-9|TRBJ2-1|-
CASSLEGPYNEQFF
TGTGCCAGCAGCTTAGAAGGCCCCTACAATGAGCAGTTCTTC
>-|TRBV5-4|TRBJ1-2|-
CASSLVAPNYGYTF
TGTGCCAGCAGCTTGGTGGCCCCCAACTATGGCTACACCTTC
>-|TRBV19|TRBJ1-2|-
CASSSPGGGNYGYTF
TGTGCCAGTAGTTCCCCGGGAGGGGGTAACTATGGCTACACCTTC
>-|TRBV19|TRBJ2-1|-
CASSIGTWQANEQFF
TGTGCCAGTAGTATAGGGACCTGGCAAGCCAATGAGCAGTTCTTC
>-|TRBV28|TRBJ1-6|-
CASKEDNNSPLHF
TGTGCCAGCAAAGAGGACAACAATTCACCCCTCCACTTT
>-|TRBV29-1|TRBJ1-3|few
CSVVFDSGNTIYF
TGCAGCGTTGTATTCGATTCTGGAAACACCATATATTTT
>-|TRBV5-6|TRBJ1-1|-
CASSQRRGLSFTEAFF
TGTGCCAGCAGCCAACGACGGGGGCTGAGTTTCACTGAAGCTTTCTTT
>-|TRBV29-1|TRBJ1-4|-
CSVGSATNEKLFF
TGCAGCGTGGGGAGTGCAACTAATGAAAAACTGTTTTTT
>-|TRBV5-4|TRBJ2-3|-
CASSLDFSSKDTQYF
TGTGCCAGCAGCTTGGATTTCTCTTCTAAGGATACGCAGTATTTT
>-|TRBV20-1|TRBJ2-5|-
CSATHGETQYF
TGCAGTGCGACCCATGGCGAGACCCAGTACTTC
>TRBD1|TRBV29-1|TRBJ1-2|-
CSVASTGNNGYTF
TGCAGCGTTGCCTCGACAGGGAATAATGGCTACACCTTC
>-|TRBV6-5|TRBJ1-1|-
CASSTVNTEAFF
TGTGCCAGCAGTACAGTGAACACTGAAGCTTTCTTT
>TRBD1|TRBV5-6|TRBJ1-1|-
CASTLPGQGKTEAFF
TGTGCCAGCACCCTCCCGGGACAGGGAAAAACTGAAGCTTTCTTT
>TRBD1|TRBV28|TRBJ1-1|-
CASSKNDRDGEAFF
TGTGCCAGCAGCAAAAACGACAGGGATGGGGAAGCTTTCTTT
>-|TRBV3-1/TRBV3-2|TRBJ1-1|-
CASSQEGREAFF
TGTGCCAGCAGCCAAGAGGGCAGAGAAGCTTTCTTT
>TRBD2|TRBV27|TRBJ2-5|-
CASSRRTSGFEETQYF
TGTGCCAGCAGTCGACGGACTAGCGGTTTCGAAGAGACCCAGTACTTC
>-|TRBV28|TRBJ1-2|-
CASSSGSYYGYTF
TGTGCCAGCAGTTCGGGCAGCTACTATGGCTACACCTTC
>-|TRBV12-2|TRBJ2-2|-
CASRFAGGNTGELFF
-
>-|TRBV5-4|TRBJ1-4|-
CASSLDFGQNEKLFF
TGTGCCAGCAGCTTGGACTTCGGGCAAAATGAAAAACTGTTTTTT
>TRBD1|TRBV7-6|TRBJ1-4|-
CASSPGQGTTNEKLFF
TGTGCCAGCAGTCCCGGACAGGGTACAACTAATGAAAAACTGTTTTTT
>-|TRBV2|TRBJ1-2|-
CASSPSVTGRDGYTF
TGTGCCAGCAGCCCATCCGTAACAGGGAGGGATGGCTACACCTTC
>TRBD1|TRBV7-9|TRBJ1-4|-
CASSLEGQGNEKLFF
TGTGCCAGCAGCTTAGAGGGACAGGGTAATGAAAAACTGTTTTTT
>-|TRBV21-1|TRBJ2-4|-
CASIKRKGWNIQYF
TGTGCCAGCATCAAAAGGAAGGGGTGGAACATTCAGTACTTC